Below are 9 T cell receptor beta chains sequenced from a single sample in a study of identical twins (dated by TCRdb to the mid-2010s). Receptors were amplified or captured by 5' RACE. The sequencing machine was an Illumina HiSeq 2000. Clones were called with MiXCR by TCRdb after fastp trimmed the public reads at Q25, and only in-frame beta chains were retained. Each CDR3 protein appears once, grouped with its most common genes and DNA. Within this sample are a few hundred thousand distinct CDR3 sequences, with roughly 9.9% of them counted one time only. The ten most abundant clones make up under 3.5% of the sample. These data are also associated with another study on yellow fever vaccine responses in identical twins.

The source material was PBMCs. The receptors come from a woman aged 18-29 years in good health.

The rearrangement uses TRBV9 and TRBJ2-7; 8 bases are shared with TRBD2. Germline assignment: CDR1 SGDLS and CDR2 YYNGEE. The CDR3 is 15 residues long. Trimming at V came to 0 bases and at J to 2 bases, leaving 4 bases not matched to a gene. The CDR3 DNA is TGTGCCAGCAGCGTAGATAGCGGGATTACCTACGAGCAGTACTTC. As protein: CASSVDSGITYEQYF. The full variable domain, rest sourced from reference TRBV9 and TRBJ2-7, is DSGVTQTPKHLITATGQRVTLRCSPRSGDLSVYWYQQSLDQGLQFLIQYYNGEERAKGNILERFSAQQFPDLHSELNLSSLELGDSALYFCASSVDSGITYEQYFGPGTRLTVT.

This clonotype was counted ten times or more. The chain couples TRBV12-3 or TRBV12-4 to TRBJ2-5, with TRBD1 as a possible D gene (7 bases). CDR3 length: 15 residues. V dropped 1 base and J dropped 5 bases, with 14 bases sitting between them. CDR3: CASSLVRETGETQYF. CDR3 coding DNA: TGTGCCAGCAGTTTAGTCCGGGAGACAGGGGAGACCCAGTACTTC.

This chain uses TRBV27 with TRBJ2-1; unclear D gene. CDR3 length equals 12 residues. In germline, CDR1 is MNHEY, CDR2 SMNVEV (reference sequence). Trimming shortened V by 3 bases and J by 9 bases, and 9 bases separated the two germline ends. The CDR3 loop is CASSFSWSEQFF. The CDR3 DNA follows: TGTGCCAGCAGTTTCTCATGGTCTGAGCAGTTCTTC.

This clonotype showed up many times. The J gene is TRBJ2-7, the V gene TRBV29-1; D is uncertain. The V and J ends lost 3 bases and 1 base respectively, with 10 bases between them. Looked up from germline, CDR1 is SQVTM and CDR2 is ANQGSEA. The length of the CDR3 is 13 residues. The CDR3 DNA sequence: TGCAGCGTTGAGACGACGGTGTCCTACGAGCAGTACTTC. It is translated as CSVETTVSYEQYF.

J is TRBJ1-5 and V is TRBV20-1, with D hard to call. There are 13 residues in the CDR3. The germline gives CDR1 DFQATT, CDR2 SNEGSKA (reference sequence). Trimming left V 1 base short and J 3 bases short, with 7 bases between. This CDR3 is CSARAVDNQPQHF. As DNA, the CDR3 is TGCAGTGCTAGAGCTGTAGACAATCAGCCCCAGCATTTT.

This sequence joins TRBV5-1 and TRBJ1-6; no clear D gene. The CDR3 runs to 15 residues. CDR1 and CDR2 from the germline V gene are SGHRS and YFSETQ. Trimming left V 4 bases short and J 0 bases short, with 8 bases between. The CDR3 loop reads CASSLRDSYNSPLHF. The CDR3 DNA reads TGCGCCAGCAGCCTCCGGGACTCCTATAATTCACCCCTCCACTTT.

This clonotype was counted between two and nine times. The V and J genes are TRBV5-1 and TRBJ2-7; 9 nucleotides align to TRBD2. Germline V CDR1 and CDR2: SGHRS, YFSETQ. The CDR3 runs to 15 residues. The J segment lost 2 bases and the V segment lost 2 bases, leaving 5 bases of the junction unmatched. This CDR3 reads CASSLVSGSTYEQYF. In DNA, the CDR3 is TGCGCCAGCAGCTTAGTTAGCGGGAGCACCTACGAGCAGTACTTC.

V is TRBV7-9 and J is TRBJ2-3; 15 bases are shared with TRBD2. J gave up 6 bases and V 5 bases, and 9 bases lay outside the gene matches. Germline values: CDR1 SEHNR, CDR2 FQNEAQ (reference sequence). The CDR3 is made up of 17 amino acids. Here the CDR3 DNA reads TGTGCCAGCAGCCCCGGCGGACTAGCGGGGGGGTACGATACGCAGTATTTT. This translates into CASSPGGLAGGYDTQYF. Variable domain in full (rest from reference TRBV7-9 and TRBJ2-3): DTGVSQNPRHKITKRGQNVTFRCDPISEHNRLYWYRQTLGQGPEFLTYFQNEAQLEKSRLLSDRFSAERPKGSFSTLEIQRTEQGDSAMYLCASSPGGLAGGYDTQYFGPGTRLTVL.

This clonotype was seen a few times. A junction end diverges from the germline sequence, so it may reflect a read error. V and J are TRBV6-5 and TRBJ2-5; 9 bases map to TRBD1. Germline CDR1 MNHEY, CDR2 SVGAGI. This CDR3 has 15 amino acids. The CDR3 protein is CASSYKQGARETRYF. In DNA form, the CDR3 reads TGTGCCAGCAGTTACAAACAGGGGGCGCGGGAGACCCGGTACTTC.